Presented here are 15 T cell receptor beta chains from one specimen sequenced in a study of cytotoxic CD8 clonotypes in ibrutinib-treated CLL. The repertoire was sequenced with immunoSEQ multiplex PCR; TCRdb's copy has only in-frame clones and lacks some. The table lists almost 85,000 clones, 70% to 90% of them singletons. Specimen: PBMCs, collected before ibrutinib treatment. Receptors were obtained from a human donor with chronic lymphocytic leukemia.

V gene TRBV2 combines with J gene TRBJ2-1, with TRBD2 matching 16 bases. The germline V gene encodes CDR1 SNHLY and CDR2 FYNNEI. The CDR3 sequence is 15 residues long. The V gene end was trimmed by 4 bases and the J gene end by 9 bases; junction bases not matched to a gene: 3. CDR3 coding DNA: TGTGCCAGCAGTGGGGGACTAGCGGGAGGGTCTGAGCAGTTCTTC. This translates into CASSGGLAGGSEQFF.

V usage is TRBV12-5 and J usage is TRBJ1-3, with TRBD1 matching over 7 bases. This CDR3 comprises 23 residues. Trimming cost V 0 bases and J 1 base; bases outside gene matches: 24. The germline CDR1 and CDR2 sequences are LGHNT and FRNRAP. In nucleotides, the CDR3 is TGTGCTAGTGGTTTGGTAATAAGTGGTACAGGGGATTTTGGAGTCCGGTCTGGAAACACCATATATTTT. This translates into CASGLVISGTGDFGVRSGNTIYF. Full variable domain (outside the CDR3, taken from reference TRBV12-5 and TRBJ1-3): DARVTQTPRHKVTEMGQEVTMRCQPILGHNTVFWYRQTMMQGLELLAYFRNRAPLDDSGMPKDRFSAEMPDATLATLKIQPSEPRDSAVYFCASGLVISGTGDFGVRSGNTIYFGEGSWLTVV.

The rearrangement joins TRBV28 to TRBJ2-7; 8 bases are shared with TRBD1. The CDR3 contains 14 residues. Germline loops: CDR1 MDHEN, CDR2 SYDVKM. V was pared by 6 bases and J by 6 bases, with 10 bases of the junction left unmatched. The CDR3 DNA is TGTGCCAGCAGAAAGACAGGGGCGATGAGCGAGCAGTACTTC. Residues: CASRKTGAMSEQYF.

The rearrangement links TRBV7-9 to TRBJ1-1; the D gene is possibly TRBD1 (5 bases). This CDR3 is built from 14 residues. V was cut by 5 bases and J by 6 bases, with 16 bases left in between. Germline V lookup: CDR1 SEHNR, CDR2 FQNEAQ (reference sequence). CDR3 sequence (DNA): TGTGCCAGCAGCCAACCGGCAGGGTTCGCTGAAGCTTTCTTT. Its translation is CASSQPAGFAEAFF. The variable domain in full, with the rest retrieved from reference TRBV7-9 and TRBJ1-1, is DTGVSQNPRHKITKRGQNVTFRCDPISEHNRLYWYRQTLGQGPEFLTYFQNEAQLEKSRLLSDRFSAERPKGSFSTLEIQRTEQGDSAMYLCASSQPAGFAEAFFGQGTRLTVV.

This chain uses TRBV11-3 with TRBJ2-7, with D hard to call. This CDR3 has 13 residues. The V and J ends lost 3 bases and 10 bases respectively, with 16 bases between them. Germline-derived CDR1 and CDR2 are SGHNT and YENEEA. CDR3 region: CASSLVLASDQYF. The CDR3 DNA reads as TGTGCCAGCAGCTTGGTCCTTGCAAGCGACCAGTACTTC.

The chain joins TRBV27 to TRBJ2-3; 9 bases agree with TRBD2. Germline assignment: CDR1 MNHEY and CDR2 SMNVEV (reference sequence). The CDR3 runs 18 residues. After removal of 1 base from V and 2 bases from J, the junction contained 10 bases not matched to a gene. The CDR3 DNA reads TGTGCCAGCAGTTTATTCTCGAGAGGGACTAGCTTCACAGATACGCAGTATTTT. As protein: CASSLFSRGTSFTDTQYF.

This chain links TRBV20-1 with TRBJ1-3; D call uncertain. The germline V gene has CDR1 DFQATT and CDR2 SNEGSKA (reference sequence). CDR3 length: 11 residues. V was cut by 6 bases and J by 3 bases, with 6 bases left in between. CDR3 DNA: TGCAGTGCCAAAGGTGGAAACACCATATATTTT. It codes for CSAKGGNTIYF.

This chain links TRBV19 with TRBJ1-2; D may be TRBD1 (5 bases). Germline V lookup: CDR1 LNHDA, CDR2 SQIVND (reference sequence). The CDR3 extends over 12 amino acids. The germline V and J ends were trimmed by 4 bases and 5 bases, with 8 bases remaining between them. CDR3 coding DNA: TGTGCCAGTAGTAAGGGGTCATATGGCTACACCTTC. Its translation is CASSKGSYGYTF. The whole variable domain, filled in from reference TRBV19 and TRBJ1-2, reads DGGITQSPKYLFRKEGQNVTLSCEQNLNHDAMYWYRQDPGQGLRLIYYSQIVNDFQKGDIAEGYSVSREKKESFPLTVTSAQKNPTAFYLCASSKGSYGYTFGSGTRLTVV.

The chain has TRBV19 and TRBJ2-7; D ambiguous. The CDR3 totals 15 residues. Germline V gene sequence: CDR1 LNHDA, CDR2 SQIVND (reference sequence). Trimming left V 4 bases short and J 3 bases short, with 16 bases between. The CDR3 region is CASSRVFGSIYEQYF. The CDR3 DNA reads TGTGCCAGTAGTAGGGTTTTCGGATCTATCTACGAGCAGTACTTC.

The rearrangement joins TRBV29-1 to TRBJ2-5; 8 bases map to TRBD2. V dropped 7 bases and J dropped 4; count of bases not matched to a gene: 11. CDR3 length equals 14 residues. The V gene's germline CDR1 is SQVTM and CDR2 ANQGSEA. The CDR3, as DNA: TGCAGCGCTCCCAAGGCGGGAGGTGGAGAGACCCAGTACTTC. It yields the protein CSAPKAGGGETQYF.

This clone occurred once. This chain uses TRBV6-5 with TRBJ2-7; TRBD1 is a possible D gene (5 bases). With 5 bases removed from V and 12 bases from J, the gap between germline ends came to 14 bases. CDR1 and CDR2 (germline): MNHEY, SVGAGI. This CDR3 spans 11 amino acids. The chain's CDR3 is CASSRSGIPYF. CDR3 DNA: TGTGCCAGCAGTAGATCAGGGATCCCGTACTTC.

This chain links TRBV29-1 with TRBJ2-1; 9 bases map to TRBD2. Germline lookup yields CDR1 SQVTM and CDR2 ANQGSEA. J lost 7 bases, V lost 0 bases, and 7 bases had no gene match. The CDR3 is 15 amino acids. The CDR3 region has the DNA TGCAGCGTTGAAGATACAGGACTAGCGTCAAATGAGCAGTTCTTC. Protein: CSVEDTGLASNEQFF.

The chain employs TRBV15 and TRBJ2-7; D gene unclear. The CDR3 is 15 residues long. Per the germline V gene, CDR1 is LNHNV and CDR2 is YYDKDF (reference sequence). V lost 0 bases to trimming and J lost 7 bases, with 16 bases between them. CDR3 coding DNA: TGTGCCACCAGCAGAGATCAGAGCCGGATCCGAGAGCAGTACTTC. Its translation is CATSRDQSRIREQYF. Full variable domain (rest looked up from reference TRBV15 and TRBJ2-7): DAMVIQNPRYQVTQFGKPVTLSCSQTLNHNVMYWYQQKSSQAPKLLFHYYDKDFNNEADTPDNFQSRRPNTSFCFLDIRSPGLGDTAMYLCATSRDQSRIREQYFGPGTRLTVT.

This clone has only one observation. The chain carries TRBV6-6 and TRBJ2-7; 10 bases fit TRBD2. J gave up 0 bases and V 10 bases, and 6 bases lay outside the gene matches. Germline loops: CDR1 MNHNY, CDR2 SVGAGI (reference sequence). The CDR3 loop spans 14 amino acids. CDR3 DNA: TGTGCCACCAGCCTAGCGGGAGCCTCCTACGAGCAGTACTTC. This codes for CATSLAGASYEQYF.

The chain employs TRBV5-1 and TRBJ1-4; D gene ambiguous. The germline CDR1 and CDR2 sequences are SGHRS and YFSETQ. The CDR3 sequence is 14 residues long. Deletions cut 4 bases from V and 4 bases from J, with 11 bases between. CDR3 in DNA: TGCGCCAGCAGCGCGGGCGGGGATAATGAAAAACTGTTTTTT. Translating it yields CASSAGGDNEKLFF.